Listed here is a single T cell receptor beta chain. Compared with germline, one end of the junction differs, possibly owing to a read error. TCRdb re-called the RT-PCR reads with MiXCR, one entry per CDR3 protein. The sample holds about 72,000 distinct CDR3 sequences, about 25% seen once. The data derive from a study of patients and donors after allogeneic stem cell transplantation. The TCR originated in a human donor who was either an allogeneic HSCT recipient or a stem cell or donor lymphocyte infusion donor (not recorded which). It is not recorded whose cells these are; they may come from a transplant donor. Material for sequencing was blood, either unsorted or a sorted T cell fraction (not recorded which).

CDR3 DNA: TGTGCCGGCAGTATGGACAGGGGCTCCAATGAAAAACTGTTTTTT. It is translated as CAGSMDRGSNEKLFF. J is TRBJ1-4 and V is TRBV6-6; 9 nucleotides align to TRBD1. CDR1 MNHNY and CDR2 SVGAGI come from the germline V gene (reference sequence). This CDR3 has 15 residues.